This T cell receptor beta chain was identified during a study of blood T cell repertoires in COVID-19 (dated by TCRdb to 2018 to 2021). Looking at the study overall: Collaborator samples came from the United States, Italy and Spain and covered acute and convalescent phases of COVID-19. Sample metadata almost always included a de-identified subject ID, COVID-19 status, age in years and sex. The repertoires were released in a freely available public database intended as a resource for research on the immune response to SARS-CoV-2. The prospective study material was composed of cDNA or gDNA derived from T cells, B-cell-depleted T cells, or PBMCs. The samples were drawn from the first 160 participants of the ongoing ImmuneRACE study and from over 950 subjects provided by 6 global collaborators. Where available, HLA class I and class II types were obtained from metadata supplied by the sample provider rather than from assay-based typing. Deeply sampled blood TCRbeta repertoires from subjects exposed to, actively infected with, or recovered from COVID-19 were included in the dataset.

Participants in the prospective study were enrolled through a virtual design, were aged about 18 to 89 years, and lived in 24 United States geographic areas. In the prospective study, participants were assigned to cohorts based on the clinical history participants reported in a screening survey and a study questionnaire. Recovered participants in ImmuneRACE Cohort 3 were defined by two consecutive negative NP/OP PCR tests, clearance by a healthcare professional, or resolution of symptoms. Mobile phlebotomists in the prospective study collected whole blood, serum and a nasopharyngeal or oropharyngeal swab from every participant. Participants in the prospective study had the option to provide additional blood draws and questionnaires over an approximately 2-month period. Prospective study blood samples were shipped either frozen or at room temperature before DNA extraction. Trimming removed 2 bases from V and 2 bases from J, leaving 13 bases between the germline ends. The CDR3 covers 15 residues, taking in both the cysteine and the phenylalanine. The entry retains the CDR3 DNA only, 45 bases that are in frame from base 1. The germline V gene gives CDR1 as MNHNS and CDR2 as SASEGT.

As concerns this clone: The clone's antigen remains unknown. No much larger clone is present one base from it, and per-base qualities are unavailable.

TCRbeta CDR3 regions were amplified from genomic DNA by means of the immunoSEQ Assay, a bias-controlled multiplex PCR. Per the original workflow: The number of nucleated cells in each sample was estimated by amplification of reference gene primers within the assay. Sequence reads were collapsed and filtered to measure the absolute abundance of every unique TCRbeta CDR3 rearrangement. For each sample, productive Simpson clonality was calculated as the square root of Simpson's diversity index across productive rearrangements. The table comes from immuneACCESS by way of TCRdb, which keeps in-frame sequences with V and J called. Part of the clones is missing from these tables; in studies checked, under half for an unresolved V gene and the rest for unknown reasons. That table furnishes V, J and clone size, whereas the DNA furnished D and trimming. In all, the sample holds about 270,000 clones, and 80% to 90% of those were seen once. The ten largest make up roughly 2.5% of the sample.

Results the study describes overall, beyond this receptor: The amount of clinical and demographic metadata varied by source and participant and was provided uncurated.

Recombination joined TRBV6-1 with TRBJ2-7, with no reliable assignment of the D segment. The sequencing sample was made of PBMCs or T cells enriched from blood (not recorded which). The clonotype comes from a woman aged 18-29 years who had recovered from COVID-19. The bases read TGTGCCAGCAGTGAAATGGGCAGATTAACCTACGAGCAGTACTTC. This is translated as CASSEMGRLTYEQYF.